This TCR beta chain was captured in a study of cytomegalovirus exposure and HLA in healthy donors. Study-level findings and limits: Reports described diagnosis of cytomegalovirus status by the classifier as highly specific and sensitive.

In the case of this clone: The antigen is unknown.

Some clones are missing from TCRdb's copy, which holds only in-frame ones; the method was immunoSEQ multiplex PCR. This table holds about 170,000 clones, around nine tenths found once. CDR3 length: 17 amino acids. Sequencing input: PBMCs. This chain links TRBV21-1 with TRBJ1-5; the table names TRBD1, a call not compared with the DNA. TRBV21-1 is annotated as a pseudogene. This TCR was sampled from a man aged 18 to 35 in good health and CMV-seropositive. The CDR3 sequence is CASSFRADRDLNQPQHF. The CDR3 nucleotides read TGTGCCAGCAGCTTTCGAGCCGACAGGGACCTTAATCAGCCCCAGCATTTT.